The subject of this entry is one T cell receptor beta chain. The target of this receptor is not known. Base qualities were left out, and no much larger clone turns up one base away. The source of the sample is a study of cytomegalovirus exposure and HLA in healthy donors (dated by TCRdb to the late 2010s). Study-wide context: An earlier analysis of under 600 of the donors reported about 290 Gb of sequence data and more than 90 million unique TCR beta sequences from some 180 million T cells. About 330 gigabases of sequencing data and approximately 91 million unique TCR sequences made up an early release that covered several hundred HLA-typed donors. Of the 300 to 450 genotyped donors, about 80% fell in the genetic ancestry cluster associated with self-reported Caucasian donors. The study was designed to test whether signatures of past pathogen exposure could be identified by cataloging public T cell receptors. Using immunosequencing, the study profiled T cell repertoires from 640 or so subjects and related those repertoires to cytomegalovirus serostatus. In addition to the first cohort of about 650 subjects, a separate validation cohort of 120 different subjects was used. The study combined high-throughput TCR immunosequencing, statistical association of individual TCRs with disease status, and machine learning to predict cytomegalovirus infection status. To study patterns of TCR occurrence, a later analysis re-analyzed previously published TCR beta repertoires from several hundred donors and added high-resolution HLA genotyping. Rather than using new phenotypic data, the later analysis identified candidate immune exposures from TCR beta sequences and from how often those sequences occurred across donors. To decide whether each TCR beta V gene segment behaved as functional or pseudogenic, an earlier analysis of fewer than 750 of the donors relied on high-throughput TCR beta sequencing. Alongside the repertoire data, information on donor age, sex, ethnicity and CMV serostatus was compiled. In a later genetic analysis, genome-wide SNP genotypes for about 55% of the roughly 700 donors were used, and that subset was treated as a discovery cohort. All discovery cohort repertoires had been generated using a single sequencing platform. HLA typing covered class I and class II loci at four-digit resolution. Typing coverage varied by locus: roughly 629-630 donors for A, B, C, DRB1 and DQB1; under 550 for DQA1; about 570 for DPA1; approximately 490 for DPB1. Roughly five DR-DQ haplotypes were handled as single units for association and clustering because linkage in the cohort was strong. On average, around 240,000 unique TCR beta nucleotide sequences were sequenced per donor among 398 genotyped donors of the cohort, with roughly 20% of those sequences being non-productive.

Library creation used the immunoSEQ multiplex PCR assay. The multiplex PCR relied on a mix of 60 forward primers for TCR Vbeta segments and 13 reverse primers for TCR Jbeta segments. The CDR3 region of rearranged TCR beta genes was amplified from genomic DNA with a multiplex PCR assay. Amplified TCR beta libraries were sequenced as 87-base-pair reads on the Illumina HiSeq System. The source study handled its data this way. A later analysis tallied roughly 78 million unique TCR beta chains across the 650 to 750 repertoires, and 10 million to 11 million of those chains were shared by two or more donors. A nearest-neighbor algorithm error-corrected the raw reads and collapsed the reads into unique sequences, merging closely related sequences to remove PCR and sequencing errors. Alignment of CDR3 sequences to IMGT reference sequences was used to assign V, D and J gene segments. Each retained sequence needed at least a six-nucleotide match to both a V gene segment and a J gene segment. A rearrangement was called productive if the CDR3 had no stop codons and remained in frame with V and J, and every other rearrangement was called non-productive. Following IMGT convention, CDR3 was defined as the stretch from the second conserved V-encoded cysteine to the conserved J-encoded phenylalanine. The earlier analysis of roughly 590 of the donors excluded sequences that lacked an unambiguous match to a single V gene segment. An earlier analysis of approximately 590 of the donors classified V segments as functional when productive rearrangements were above 56.7% and as segregating when the standard deviation between donors was above 5%. To diagnose cytomegalovirus status from the catalog of TCR beta chain sequences, a statistical classification framework was built. A later analysis assigned V and J genes by comparing TCR nucleotide sequences with IMGT/GENE-DB human TR gene sequences. In a later analysis, CDR3 sequences and most-parsimonious VDJ recombination scenarios were assigned using the TCRdist pipeline. In a later analysis, each TCR beta chain was defined by its CDR3 amino acid sequence together with its V-gene family, and reads lacking a unique V-gene family were excluded. In a later analysis, several hundred highly shared, low-generation-probability nucleotide sequences were removed to address suspected cross-contamination and a sequencing artifact. In a later analysis, a clonal expansion index was calculated for each public chain from normalized within-repertoire ranks of inferred template counts. In a later analysis, generation probabilities were computed with a VDJ recombination model fitted to out-of-frame rearrangements, and the resulting probabilities were checked against IGoR. In a later analysis, TCR-TCR, TCR-HLA and TCR-CMV co-occurrence was scored with hypergeometric tests, and a repertoire-size bias correction was applied to TCR pairs. To estimate false discovery rates, a later analysis permuted the HLA or CMV assignments 20 times. In a later analysis, co-occurring TCRs were grouped using DBSCAN, and TCRdist sequence similarity was added for clustering within HLA-allele-positive subsets. For co-occurrence clustering, repertoires with fewer than 30,000 or more than 120,000 public chains were excluded, along with several repertoires with anomalous nucleotide sharing. TCRdb re-hosts the immuneACCESS table, in-frame sequences only. Its copies lack some clones; in the studies checked, an unresolved V gene accounts for under half of them, and the cause for the rest is not known. The DNA gave D and trimming, while V, J and clone size come from that table. The sample records about 150,000 clones, 60% to 85% of which are singletons. Approximately 13% of the sample goes to the ten largest clones.

The germline V gene (reference sequence) provides CDR1 GTSNPN and CDR2 SVGIG. Relative to germline, V is 0 bases shorter and J is 9 bases shorter, with 15 bases between their ends. The CDR3 goes from the cysteine to the phenylalanine over 15 residues. CDR3 DNA is the only sequence kept; it has 45 bases, read in frame from the first base. The cohort consisted of 600 or so healthy bone marrow donors. At the time of sampling, every cohort member was nominally healthy, though immune exposures that went unrecorded were likely present. The donor was CMV seropositive and belonged to the group of 250 to 300 seropositive cohort members. A peripheral blood sample was collected from each donor, and TCR beta sequencing was performed on peripheral blood mononuclear cells. The Qiagen DNeasy Blood Extraction Kit was used to extract genomic DNA from the blood cell samples. What the study reported, not specific to this receptor: Most TCR sequences were observed very rarely across donors, whereas some public TCRs were present in many individuals. Roughly uniform sequencing depth across donors was assumed in presence/absence analyses, although this assumption may not hold. The study listed 164 TCR beta chains as associated with cytomegalovirus. In a later analysis, several top co-occurrence clusters were reported to appear linked to parvovirus B19, influenza, CMV and Epstein-Barr virus. Linkage disequilibrium might explain the correlated functional status among segregating V segments, but an unknown experimental factor could not be ruled out. Immune exposure information for the cohort was limited to CMV serostatus. The classifier was reported to diagnose cytomegalovirus status with high specificity and sensitivity in both the original cohort and the validation cohort. The cohort was sequenced for TCR beta chains only, and without alpha or paired-chain data the features that could be detected were limited. Because HLA typing was unavailable for some donors at each locus, only the typed subset was used in association tests. In a later genetic analysis, a missense DCLRE1C variant was associated with V-gene and J-gene trimming of TCR beta chains, and the association was replicated in an independent cohort. Some IMGT-functional V segments, including TRBV6-2 and TRBV6-3, could not be told apart with the 87-base-pair reads, so those segments were excluded. A later genetic analysis reported fewer N-insertions in productive TCRs among donors in an Asian-associated ancestry cluster than the roughly 700-donor mean. A further reported finding was that TCR beta sequences accurately predicted the HLA-A and HLA-B alleles for most subjects in the first cohort. A later analysis associated about 18,000 TCR beta sequences with specific HLA alleles at a false discovery rate of 0.05. A cluster of highly shared sequence variants was judged likely to represent a technical artifact of the sequencing pipeline. When HLA alleles, especially DR and DQ, strongly co-occurred, attributing TCR associations to individual alleles was difficult. In vitro tests confirmed that a few of the cytomegalovirus-associated TCR beta chains recognize cytomegalovirus antigens. In an earlier analysis of more than 500 of the donors, most TCR beta V segments appeared in productive rearrangements about 87% or about 30% of the time, broadly matching IMGT annotations. In a later analysis, most CMV-associated TCR beta chains were found to appear HLA-restricted, with HLA associations seemingly driven largely by CMV exposure. A later analysis found that HLA-associated TCR beta chains were more clonally expanded and had lower generation probabilities than equally common non-associated chains. A later analysis found that TCR association rates varied across HLA loci, with DRB1 alleles showing the most associated TCRs and HLA-C alleles the fewest. It was suggested by the authors that the approach could potentially be generalized to other disease states and immunological phenotypes. Because counts were too low, seventeen rarely observed V segments, including chromosome 9 orphons, were left out of the earlier analysis of over 550 of the donors.

The rearranged chain carries TRBV30 and TRBJ1-6; a tentative D match to TRBD1 spans 5 bases. This receptor was taken from a man between 35 and 55 years old in good health and CMV-seropositive. The sample comprised PBMCs. The CDR3 amino acid sequence is: CAWSVHRDSGSPLHF. The sequence in DNA is TGTGCCTGGAGTGTTCACCGAGACAGTGGTTCACCCCTCCACTTT.